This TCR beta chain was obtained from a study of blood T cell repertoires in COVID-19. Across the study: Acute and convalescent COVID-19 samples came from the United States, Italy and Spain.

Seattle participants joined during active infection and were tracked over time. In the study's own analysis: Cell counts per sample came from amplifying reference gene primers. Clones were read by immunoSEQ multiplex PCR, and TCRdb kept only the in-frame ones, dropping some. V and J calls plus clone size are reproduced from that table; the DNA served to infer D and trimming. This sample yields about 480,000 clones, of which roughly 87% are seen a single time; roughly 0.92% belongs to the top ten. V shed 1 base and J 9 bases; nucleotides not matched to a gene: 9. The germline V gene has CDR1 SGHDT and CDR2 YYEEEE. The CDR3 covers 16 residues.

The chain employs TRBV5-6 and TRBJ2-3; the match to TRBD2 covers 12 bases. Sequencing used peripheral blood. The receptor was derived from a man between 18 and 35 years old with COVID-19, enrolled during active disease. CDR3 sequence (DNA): TGTGCCAGCAGCTTGAGCGCTAGCGGGGGGGCGGGGACGCAGTATTTT. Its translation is CASSLSASGGAGTQYF.